Listed below are T cell receptor beta chains from one sample, sequenced in a study of blood T cell repertoires in COVID-19. TCRdb's table, derived via immunoSEQ multiplex PCR, lists solely in-frame clones and lacks some. The top ten clones hold approximately 2.5% of a sample with some 320,000 clones, around 90% of them seen once. Sequenced sample: PBMCs or T cells enriched from blood (not recorded which). These receptors originate from a man between 60 and 70 years old who had recovered from COVID-19. CDR3s include the opening cysteine and the closing phenylalanine or tryptophan. Fields, in order: clone size, D gene, V gene, J gene, CDR3 DNA, CDR3 protein. D genes are given only for firm matches. Where a row states a size, it is once, few, many or the class of an expanded clone; other rows omit it.

-	-	TRBV9	TRBJ1-1	TGTGCCAGCAGCGTAGCTTTGAACACTGAAGCTTTCTTT	CASSVALNTEAFF
-	-	TRBV12-3/TRBV12-4	TRBJ2-5	TGTGCCAGCAGTATGTTCCCCAGGGAGACCCAGTACTTC	CASSMFPRETQYF
-	TRBD1	TRBV30	TRBJ1-4	TGTGCCTGGAGTCACCCCACCTGGACAGGGGAGAATGAAAAACTGTTTTTT	CAWSHPTWTGENEKLFF
-	TRBD2	TRBV13	TRBJ2-5	TGTGCCAGCAGCTTCCGGGGGGAAGAGACCCAGTACTTC	CASSFRGEETQYF
-	TRBD1	TRBV25-1	TRBJ1-6	TGTGCCAGCAGTGAAGAGGGGGCGCATAGGTCACCCCTCCACTTT	CASSEEGAHRSPLHF
-	TRBD2	TRBV5-8	TRBJ2-1	TGTGCCAGCAGTTCCGGGACTAGTGGGTACAATGAGCAGTTCTTC	CASSSGTSGYNEQFF
-	TRBD1	TRBV24-1	TRBJ2-5	TGTGCCACCAGTGACCTTGGACAGGGTGGGGAGACCCAGTACTTC	CATSDLGQGGETQYF
-	TRBD2	TRBV29-1	TRBJ2-1	TGCAGCGTTGTTACTAGCGGGAGGATGGAGTTGGCTGGCAATGAGCAGTTCTTC	CSVVTSGRMELAGNEQFF
-	-	TRBV30	TRBJ2-5	TGTGCCTGGAGCGCCCAGGAGGGAGAGACCCAGTACTTC	CAWSAQEGETQYF
-	-	TRBV18	TRBJ2-1	TGTGCCAGCTCGACCGCCTTGTGGGGCGAGCAGTTCTTC	CASSTALWGEQFF
-	-	TRBV4-1	TRBJ2-2	TGCGCCAGCAGCCCTCAGGAAGGGGGTACCGGGGAGCTGTTTTTT	CASSPQEGGTGELFF
-	-	TRBV5-1	TRBJ1-3	TGCGCCAGCAGCTTGGTAGGAAACACCATATATTTT	CASSLVGNTIYF
-	TRBD1	TRBV12-3/TRBV12-4	TRBJ2-7	TGTGCCAGCAGTCGGGACAGGCCCTACGAGCAGTACTTC	CASSRDRPYEQYF
-	TRBD1	TRBV7-2	TRBJ1-3	TGTGCCAGCAGCTTAAACAGGGGGACGAGCTCTGGAAACACCATATATTTT	CASSLNRGTSSGNTIYF
-	-	TRBV5-6	TRBJ1-3	TGTGCCAGCAGCCCGGAAGGAGTGCGGCCTGGAAACACCATATATTTT	CASSPEGVRPGNTIYF
-	-	TRBV18	TRBJ1-2	TGTGCCAGCTCACCACGCGGGGGCTACACCTTC	CASSPRGGYTF
-	TRBD2	TRBV4-2	TRBJ2-7	TGTGCCAGCAGCCAAGGGCAGCGGGGAGTGAACGAGCAGTACTTC	CASSQGQRGVNEQYF
-	TRBD2	TRBV5-4	TRBJ2-7	TGTGCCAGCAGCTTGGACGGGAGGTCGTACGAGCAGTACTTC	CASSLDGRSYEQYF
-	TRBD1	TRBV7-8	TRBJ2-1	TGTGCCAGCAGCTCAGCGACAGGGAGCTCCTACAATGAGCAGTTCTTC	CASSSATGSSYNEQFF
-	-	TRBV7-8	TRBJ2-5	TGTGCCAGCAGCTTATGGGAGGCGGGGGAGACCCAGTACTTC	CASSLWEAGETQYF
-	TRBD2	TRBV5-1	TRBJ2-3	TGCGCCAGCAGCCCGGGAGGGGGGCTGGAGCAGTATTTT	CASSPGGGLEQYF
-	-	TRBV5-1	TRBJ2-1	TGCGCCAGCAGCAGGATGGGAGTAGGGGGCAATGAGCAGTTCTTC	CASSRMGVGGNEQFF
-	TRBD1	TRBV5-1	TRBJ1-2	TGCGCCAGCCACCGGACAGGGAAATATGGCTACACCTTC	CASHRTGKYGYTF
-	-	TRBV7-8	TRBJ1-1	TGTGCCAGCAGCTTAGGGAGGGGCGAATTTAACACTGAAGCTTTCTTT	CASSLGRGEFNTEAFF
-	-	TRBV19	TRBJ2-5	TGTGCCAGTAGTATCGGGACAACTAACCCCCGAGGAGAGACCCAGTACTTC	CASSIGTTNPRGETQYF
-	-	TRBV2	TRBJ1-2	TGTGCCAGCAGTGAGGTCAGGGTGTCGGATGGCTACACCTTC	CASSEVRVSDGYTF
-	-	TRBV4-2	TRBJ2-6	TGTGCCAGCAGCTCGGGGACTGGGGCCAACGTCCTGACTTTC	CASSSGTGANVLTF
-	-	TRBV11-3	TRBJ1-1	TGTGCCAGCACGGGAGGGGTGACGGGGTTCACTGAAGCTTTCTTT	CASTGGVTGFTEAFF
-	TRBD1	TRBV14	TRBJ1-4	TGTGCCAGCAGCTCCCGGACAGGCGTGAATGAAAAACTGTTTTTT	CASSSRTGVNEKLFF
-	TRBD1	TRBV6-2/TRBV6-3	TRBJ1-2	TGTGCCAGCAGTTACCTAGGGACAGGGGATGGCTACACCTTC	CASSYLGTGDGYTF
-	-	TRBV11-2	TRBJ2-1	TGTGCCAGCAGCTTAGTGCGGCCATACAATGAGCAGTTCTTC	CASSLVRPYNEQFF
-	TRBD2	TRBV7-2	TRBJ2-7	TGTGCCAGCAGCTTAAGCGCTAGCGGCCAACCCTACGAGCAGTACTTC	CASSLSASGQPYEQYF
-	TRBD2	TRBV5-1	TRBJ2-1	TGCGCCAGCAGCTCCGGGACTAGTGTTGAGCAGTTCTTC	CASSSGTSVEQFF
few	-	TRBV7-8	TRBJ2-1	TGTGCCAGCAGCTTATCGACAGGCTCTCGGGAGCAGTTCTTC	CASSLSTGSREQFF
-	-	TRBV10-2	TRBJ1-4	TGCGCCAGCCACTCGAACAGTAATGAAAAACTGTTTTTT	CASHSNSNEKLFF
-	-	TRBV30	TRBJ1-2	TGTGCCTGGAACCTGATACTACAGGGTAATTCTGGCTACACCTTC	CAWNLILQGNSGYTF
-	TRBD2	TRBV7-2	TRBJ2-1	TGTGCCAGCAGCTTAGGGAGCGGGGGGGCCGTAAATGAGCAGTTCTTC	CASSLGSGGAVNEQFF
-	-	TRBV19	TRBJ1-2	TGTGCCAGTAGCTCCGGTAATTTTGGTGGCTACACCTTC	CASSSGNFGGYTF
-	TRBD2	TRBV2	TRBJ2-5	TGTGCCAGCACCCATGACGCTAGCGGGGTCCGGGGAGGGACCCAGTACTTC	CASTHDASGVRGGTQYF
-	TRBD1	TRBV28	TRBJ1-2	TGTGCCAGCAGTTTATTTCTGGTAATAGTGCCGCCGGGACAGGGGAACGATGGCTACACCTTC	CASSLFLVIVPPGQGNDGYTF
-	-	TRBV19	TRBJ1-1	TGTGCCAGCCGGGTTTTTATGAACACTGAAGCTTTCTTT	CASRVFMNTEAFF
-	TRBD1	TRBV7-3	TRBJ2-2	TGTGCCAGCAGTCCAGGACAGGGGGCCCCCACCGGGGAGCTGTTTTTT	CASSPGQGAPTGELFF
-	-	TRBV18	TRBJ2-3	TGTGCCAGCTCACCAGGTTACAGAAGCACAGATACGCAGTATTTT	CASSPGYRSTDTQYF